A single sample is the source of the 2 T cell receptor beta chains below, sequenced in a study of blood T cells in healthy people across ages. Then a second PCR, running roughly 7 to 11 cycles, was carried out with a sample-barcoded 5' primer and a J-beta primer mix. From the 5' RACE reads, TCRdb called clonotypes with MiXCR, one entry per CDR3 protein. The sample has 500,000 to 700,000 distinct CDR3 sequences, under 30% seen once; the top ten hold less than 20%. The specimen sequenced was blood. All receptors come from a woman of 80 years or more in good health.

This clonotype was observed a few times. The chain links TRBV6-1 to TRBJ1-5; possibly TRBD1 for D (6 bases). The germline CDR1 and CDR2 sequences are MNHNS and SASEGT. V was cut by 4 bases and J by 2 bases, with 15 bases left in between. This CDR3 has 16 amino acids. This CDR3 reads CASSVAGGGGNQPQHF. The CDR3 region has the DNA TGTGCCAGCAGTGTGGCGGGGGGCGGAGGCAATCAGCCCCAGCATTTT.

Comments on this clonotype: A much larger clone differs by one base, so this may be a read error. CDR3 amino acids: CASSLEVSYNEQYF. For the CDR3, the DNA is TGTGCCAGCAGCTTAGAGGTGTCCTACAATGAGCAGTACTTC. This chain connects TRBV11-2 to TRBJ2-7; D gene unclear. Germline lookup yields CDR1 SGHAT and CDR2 FQNNGV. V was clipped by 0 bases and J by 7 bases, with 13 bases between them. The CDR3 sequence is 14 residues long.